This TCR beta chain came from a study of CD8+ T cells in alopecia areata. Findings and caveats of the study: Mice gave a clearer picture of TCR sharing than patients did, possibly for HLA-related reasons.

Peripheral blood and lesional scalp punch biopsies came from alopecia areata patients. CD4+ and CD8+ T cells were sorted from PBMCs. Following RNA extraction, reverse transcription yielded cDNA that acted as the sequencing template. The repertoire was sequenced with immunoSEQ multiplex PCR; TCRdb's copy has only in-frame clones and lacks some. The sample has 90,000 to 100,000 clones, less than 50% seen once; the top ten hold about 1.2%. This clone was counted only a few times. What it binds is unknown. At one end, the junction sequence differs from germline, possibly due to a read error. This CDR3 has 14 residues. In germline, CDR1 is SNHLY, CDR2 FYNNEI.

This chain uses TRBV2 with TRBJ2-3, with a possible D match to TRBD2 (5 bases). This clonotype was sampled from a human donor with alopecia areata. The sequencing sample was made of CD4+ T cells sorted from blood. The CDR3 DNA sequence: TGTGCCAGCAGTGAAGTTTCTAGCATAGATACGCAGTATTTT. As protein: CASSEVSSIDTQYF.